What follows is one T cell receptor beta chain and its context. The antigen remains unidentified. The method was immunoSEQ multiplex PCR; TCRdb's version includes in-frame clones alone and lacks a portion of them. The profile shows 27,000 or so clones, over 75% of them singletons. V was clipped by 4 bases and J by 5 bases; unmatched bases: 5. Germline lookup yields CDR1 SEHNR and CDR2 FQNEAQ (reference sequence). This CDR3 has 15 amino acids. This sample is part of a study of tumor-infiltrating lymphocytes in localized non-small cell lung cancer. Whole-study results and caveats: Available tissue quantity limited TCR sequencing to a patient subset. Immunotypes IM1 and IM2 had similar TCR-derived T-cell fractions. Tumor T-cell fraction was not associated with recurrence-free survival. Technical variation could not be separated from intratumor heterogeneity here.

The clonotype was recovered from a human donor with non-small cell lung cancer. The sample comprised lung tumor tissue. The chain recombines TRBV7-9 with TRBJ1-5; the match to TRBD1 covers 10 bases. The CDR3 is CASSYGTGVDQPQHF. DNA for the CDR3: TGTGCCAGCAGCTATGGGACAGGGGTGGATCAGCCCCAGCATTTT.